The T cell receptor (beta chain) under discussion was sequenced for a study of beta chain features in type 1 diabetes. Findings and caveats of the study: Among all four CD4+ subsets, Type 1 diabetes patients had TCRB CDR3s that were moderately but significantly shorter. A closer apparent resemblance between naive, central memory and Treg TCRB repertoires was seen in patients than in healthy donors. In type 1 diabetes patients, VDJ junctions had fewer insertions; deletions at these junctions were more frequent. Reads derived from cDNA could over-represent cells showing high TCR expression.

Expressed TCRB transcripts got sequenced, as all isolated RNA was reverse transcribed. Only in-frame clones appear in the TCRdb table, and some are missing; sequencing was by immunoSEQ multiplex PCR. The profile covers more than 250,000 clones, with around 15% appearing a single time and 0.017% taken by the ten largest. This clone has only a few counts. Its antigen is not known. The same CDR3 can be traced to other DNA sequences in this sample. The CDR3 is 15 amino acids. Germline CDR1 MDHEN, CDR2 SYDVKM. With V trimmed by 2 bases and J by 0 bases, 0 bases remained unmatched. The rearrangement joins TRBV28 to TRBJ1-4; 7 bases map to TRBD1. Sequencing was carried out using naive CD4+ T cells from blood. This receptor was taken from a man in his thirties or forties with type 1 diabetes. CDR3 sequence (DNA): TGTGCCAGCAGTTTACAGGGGGCAACTAATGAAAAACTGTTTTTT. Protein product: CASSLQGATNEKLFF.